This T cell receptor (beta chain) was found in a study of CD8+ T cells in alopecia areata. On the study more broadly: At a dose of 5 to 10 mg twice daily, oral tofacitinib was given to treated patients.

The sequencing template was cDNA reverse transcribed from extracted RNA. TCRdb keeps only in-frame clones here, not all; method: immunoSEQ multiplex PCR. The sample includes about 210,000 clones, just over 65% seen only once; the top ten take around 1.2%. Study-wide points: While tofacitinib was given, many expanded lesional clones persisted in scalp and blood. An increase in clonality over normal scalp was evident in lesional scalp, especially alopecia totalis/universalis.

For this clone: Antigen specificity is unknown.

The germline gives CDR1 SGHTA, CDR2 FQGNSA. V lost 5 bases and J lost 1, with 11 bases in between. This CDR3 has 14 residues. Treatment described: oral pan-JAK inhibitor, 5-10 mg twice daily. This rearrangement joins TRBV7-2 to TRBJ1-2; tentative D call: TRBD1 (5 bases). The sequence was obtained from a human donor with alopecia areata. Here the sequenced sample was CD4+ T cells sorted from blood, taken at approximately week 42, from a patient treated with tofacitinib. Here the CDR3 DNA reads TGTGCCAGCAGCATACTGGGGGTTAACTATGGCTACACCTTC. Protein product: CASSILGVNYGYTF.